This T cell receptor beta chain was identified in a study of shared clonotypes between healthy human individuals. Notes on the study in general: Naive subsets usually exceeded memory subsets in estimated richness.

Sequenced by immunoSEQ multiplex PCR; TCRdb stores in-frame clones only, minus some. The table includes 950,000 to 1,100,000 clones, roughly 74% detected once. Worth noting for this clone: Its cognate antigen is unknown.

Trimming cost V 5 bases and J 9 bases; bases outside gene matches: 10. Germline-derived CDR1 and CDR2 are GTSNPN and SVGIG (reference sequence). The CDR3 loop spans 14 amino acids. Sequenced sample: memory CD4+ T cells from PBMCs. Indicated subset: CD45RA-negative fraction. This rearrangement joins TRBV30 to TRBJ2-3; 11 positions match TRBD2. The sequence was obtained from a man between 18 and 29 years old in good health. Some clones in this sample may be carry-over from other donors' samples. CDR3 DNA sequence: TGTGCCTGGGATGGGACTAGCGGAGGGGGAACGCAGTATTTT. This translates into CAWDGTSGGGTQYF.